Here is one T cell receptor beta chain with its context. Antigen unknown. The data are from a study of T-cell memory formation after mild COVID-19. Study-wide points: A second wave of clones peaked on day 37, and their SARS-CoV-2 specificity went unconfirmed. Pre-infection memory carried some responding clones, suggesting that cross-reactive memory joined.

The CDR3 covers 12 residues. V lost 4 bases, J lost 5 bases, and 8 bases lay in between. Germline assignment: CDR1 SEHNR and CDR2 FQNEAQ (reference sequence). TCR alpha and TCR beta cDNA libraries carrying sample barcodes and UMIs came from 5'RACE with constant-segment primers. TCRdb itself ran the 5' RACE reads through MiXCR, one entry per CDR3 protein. This sample has 380,000 or so distinct CDR3 sequences, with around an eighth found just once. The clonotype originates from a man aged 18 to 29 who had mild COVID-19 (a few samples of this study predate the infection). Cell type and time point are not known. The chain uses TRBV7-9 and TRBJ1-2; unclear D gene. The material sequenced was PBMCs or a T cell subset sorted from them (not recorded which). CDR3 amino acids: CASSSARYGYTF. The CDR3 DNA reads as TGTGCCAGCAGCTCCGCCCGGTATGGCTACACCTTC.